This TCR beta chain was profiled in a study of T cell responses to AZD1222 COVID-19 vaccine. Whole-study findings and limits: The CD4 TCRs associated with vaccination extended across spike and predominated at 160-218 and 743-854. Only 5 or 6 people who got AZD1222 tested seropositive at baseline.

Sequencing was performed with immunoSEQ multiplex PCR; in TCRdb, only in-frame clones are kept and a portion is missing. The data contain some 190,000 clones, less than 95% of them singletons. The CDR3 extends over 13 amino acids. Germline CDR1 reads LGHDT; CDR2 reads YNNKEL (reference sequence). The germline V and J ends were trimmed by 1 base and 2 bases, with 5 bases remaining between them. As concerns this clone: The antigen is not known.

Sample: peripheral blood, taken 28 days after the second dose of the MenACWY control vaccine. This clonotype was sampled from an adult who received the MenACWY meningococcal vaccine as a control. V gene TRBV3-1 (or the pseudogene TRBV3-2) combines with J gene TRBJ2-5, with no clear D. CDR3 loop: CASSQGSQETQYF. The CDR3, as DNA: TGTGCCAGCAGCCAAGGGAGTCAAGAGACCCAGTACTTC.